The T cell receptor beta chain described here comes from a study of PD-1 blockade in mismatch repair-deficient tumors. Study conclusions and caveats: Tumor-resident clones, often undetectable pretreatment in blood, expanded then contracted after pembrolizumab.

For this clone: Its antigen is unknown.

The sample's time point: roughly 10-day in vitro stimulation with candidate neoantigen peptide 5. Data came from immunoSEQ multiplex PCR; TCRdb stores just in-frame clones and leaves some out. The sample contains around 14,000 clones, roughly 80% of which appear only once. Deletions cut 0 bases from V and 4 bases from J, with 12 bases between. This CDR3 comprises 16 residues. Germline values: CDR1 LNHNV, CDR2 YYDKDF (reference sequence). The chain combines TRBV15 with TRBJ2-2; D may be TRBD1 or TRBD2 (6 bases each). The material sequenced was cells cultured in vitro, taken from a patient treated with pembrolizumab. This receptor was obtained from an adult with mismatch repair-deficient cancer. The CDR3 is CATSREGGHVTGELFF. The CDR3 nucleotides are TGTGCCACCAGCAGAGAAGGGGGGCACGTCACCGGGGAGCTGTTTTTT.